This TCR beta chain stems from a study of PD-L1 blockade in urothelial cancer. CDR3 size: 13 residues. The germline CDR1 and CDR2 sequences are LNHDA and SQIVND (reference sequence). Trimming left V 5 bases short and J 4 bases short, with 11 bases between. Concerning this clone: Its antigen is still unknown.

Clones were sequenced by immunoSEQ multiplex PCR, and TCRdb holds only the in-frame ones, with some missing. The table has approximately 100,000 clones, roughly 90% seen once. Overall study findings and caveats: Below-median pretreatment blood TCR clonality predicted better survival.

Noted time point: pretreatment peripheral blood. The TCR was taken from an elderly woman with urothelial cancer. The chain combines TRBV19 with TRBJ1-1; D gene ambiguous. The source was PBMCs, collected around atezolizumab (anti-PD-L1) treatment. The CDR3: CASSPLPGTEAFF. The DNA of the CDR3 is TGTGCCAGTAGTCCACTACCGGGCACTGAAGCTTTCTTT.